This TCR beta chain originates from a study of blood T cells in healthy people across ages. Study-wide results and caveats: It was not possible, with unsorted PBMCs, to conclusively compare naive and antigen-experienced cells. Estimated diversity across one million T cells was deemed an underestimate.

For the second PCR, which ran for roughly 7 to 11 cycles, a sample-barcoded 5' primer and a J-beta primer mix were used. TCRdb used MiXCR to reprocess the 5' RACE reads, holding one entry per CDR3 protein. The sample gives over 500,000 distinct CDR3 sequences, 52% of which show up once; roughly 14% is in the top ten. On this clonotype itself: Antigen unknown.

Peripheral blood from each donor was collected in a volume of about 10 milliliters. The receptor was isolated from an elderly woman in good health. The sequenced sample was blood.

CDR3 residues: CASAGTGTTEAFF. CDR3 nucleotide sequence: TGCGCCAGCGCCGGGACAGGGACCACTGAAGCTTTCTTT. The rearrangement links TRBV5-1 to TRBJ1-1, with TRBD1 identical over 9 bases. The CDR3 runs to 13 residues. V gave up 7 bases and J gave up 4 bases; unmatched junction bases: 5. The germline V gene has CDR1 SGHRS and CDR2 YFSETQ.